The 27 T cell receptor beta chains below come from one sample, sequenced in a study of T cell responses to AZD1222 COVID-19 vaccine. TCRdb keeps only in-frame clones here, not all; method: immunoSEQ multiplex PCR. This sample carries 55,000 to 75,000 clones, around 74% of them seen once, and the ten largest clones take approximately 23%. Source: peripheral blood, taken on day 0 of MenACWY control vaccination. The receptors shown here come from an adult in good health.

The chain combines TRBV7-3 with TRBJ2-3, with D perhaps TRBD1 or TRBD2 (5 bases each). Looked up from germline, CDR1 is SGHTA and CDR2 is FQGTGA. V was clipped by 1 base and J by 4 bases, with 9 bases between them. CDR3 length equals 14 residues. Here the CDR3 reads CASSLMGEADTQYF. In nucleotides, the CDR3 is TGTGCCAGCAGCTTAATGGGGGAAGCAGATACGCAGTATTTT.

The genes are TRBV2 and TRBJ1-5, with D uncertain. The CDR3 covers 14 residues. Trimming stripped 2 bases from V and 3 bases from J, with 8 bases between. The V gene's germline CDR1 is SNHLY and CDR2 FYNNEI. CDR3 sequence: CASSENGLNQPQHF. CDR3 in DNA: TGTGCCAGCAGTGAAAACGGCCTCAATCAGCCCCAGCATTTT.

V is TRBV28 and J is TRBJ1-5, with TRBD1 as a possible D gene (6 bases). The germline V gene encodes CDR1 MDHEN and CDR2 SYDVKM. The V and J ends lost 5 bases and 3 bases respectively, with 11 bases between them. This CDR3 contains 14 residues. The CDR3 sequence is CASSARGYNQPQHF. The CDR3 nucleotides read TGTGCCAGCAGTGCCAGGGGATACAATCAGCCCCAGCATTTT. Variable domain in full (rest from reference TRBV28 and TRBJ1-5): DVKVTQSSRYLVKRTGEKVFLECVQDMDHENMFWYRQDPGLGLRLIYFSYDVKMKEKGDIPEGYSVSREKKERFSLILESASTNQTSMYLCASSARGYNQPQHFGDGTRLSIL.

The rearrangement joins TRBV27 to TRBJ1-3; D gene uncertain. Trimming shortened V by 6 bases and J by 0 bases, and 3 bases separated the two germline ends. The CDR3 loop spans 12 amino acids. The germline gives CDR1 MNHEY, CDR2 SMNVEV (reference sequence). The CDR3 loop reads CASRGSGNTIYF. CDR3 sequence (DNA): TGTGCCAGCAGAGGCTCTGGAAACACCATATATTTT.

V is TRBV5-1 and J is TRBJ1-4, with D possibly TRBD1 on 6 matching bases. This CDR3 region has 14 residues. The V and J ends lost 5 bases and 0 bases respectively, with 8 bases between them. Germline-derived CDR1 and CDR2 are SGHRS and YFSETQ. CDR3: CASRQGATNEKLFF. The CDR3 coding sequence is TGCGCCAGCAGACAGGGTGCAACTAATGAAAAACTGTTTTTT.

The V call is TRBV5-1, the J call TRBJ1-5; D not certain. The CDR3 totals 13 residues. Germline CDR1 is SGHRS and CDR2 is YFSETQ. Deletions cut 0 bases from V and 5 bases from J, with 6 bases between. CDR3 nucleotides: TGCGCCAGCAGCTTGGAAGCTGATCAGCCCCAGCATTTT. Residues: CASSLEADQPQHF.

This rearrangement joins TRBV7-2 to TRBJ2-7, with TRBD1 matching over 7 bases. The CDR3 length is 14 residues. Germline lookup yields CDR1 SGHTA and CDR2 FQGNSA. V trimming: 3 bases; J trimming: 7 bases; junction bases outside the gene matches: 9. The CDR3 loop is CASSLRQGFGEQYF. As DNA, the CDR3 is TGTGCCAGCAGCTTGCGACAGGGCTTTGGTGAGCAGTACTTC.

The J gene is TRBJ1-1, the V gene TRBV28; unclear D gene. The germline V gene encodes CDR1 MDHEN and CDR2 SYDVKM. The CDR3 runs to 11 residues. V lost 7 bases to trimming and J lost 1 base, with 4 bases between them. The CDR3 is CASTQNTEAFF. Here the CDR3 DNA reads TGTGCCAGCACACAGAACACTGAAGCTTTCTTT.

V gene TRBV29-1 combines with J gene TRBJ2-3; D gene uncertain. The CDR3 extends over 12 amino acids. The germline V gene encodes CDR1 SQVTM and CDR2 ANQGSEA. Deletions cut 8 bases from V and 2 bases from J, with 11 bases between. CDR3 DNA sequence: TGCAGCTTCTTGACCGACACAGATACGCAGTATTTT. Amino acid sequence: CSFLTDTDTQYF.

This clone was found once. The chain employs TRBV5-4 and TRBJ2-1; 9 nucleotides match TRBD1. Trimming removed 4 bases from V and 13 bases from J; junction bases left unmatched: 6. The CDR3 runs to 12 residues. The germline gives CDR1 SGHNT, CDR2 YYREEE (reference sequence). The CDR3 spells CASSPPTGGQFF. CDR3 DNA: TGTGCCAGCAGCCCACCGACAGGGGGTCAGTTCTTC.

The V and J genes are TRBV11-2 and TRBJ2-1; D unclear. This CDR3 is built from 12 residues. V gave up 0 bases and J gave up 10 bases, with 7 bases separating them. Germline V lookup: CDR1 SGHAT, CDR2 FQNNGV. DNA of the CDR3: TGTGCCAGCAGCTTAGAAGTAGGAGAGCAGTTCTTC. Its protein is CASSLEVGEQFF. Full variable domain (remainder filled in from reference TRBV11-2 and TRBJ2-1): EAGVAQSPRYKIIEKRQSVAFWCNPISGHATLYWYQQILGQGPKLLIQFQNNGVVDDSQLPKDRFSAERLKGVDSTLKIQPAKLEDSAVYLCASSLEVGEQFFGPGTRLTVL.

The chain carries TRBV4-2 and TRBJ2-1; 7 nucleotides align to TRBD2. The CDR3 runs to 18 residues. V lost 1 base to trimming and J lost 0 bases; unmatched junction nucleotides: 9. Germline V gene sequence: CDR1 LGHNA, CDR2 YNFKEQ. The CDR3 bases are TGTGCCAGCAGCCAAGGTATTAAGCTAGCGGACTCCTACAATGAGCAGTTCTTC. The encoded protein is CASSQGIKLADSYNEQFF.

This chain uses TRBV12-3 or TRBV12-4 with TRBJ1-1, with D perhaps TRBD1 (5 bases). This CDR3 spans 11 amino acids. Trimming took 3 bases from V and 8 from J, leaving 7 bases between them. CDR3 DNA: TGTGCCAGCAGTTTTGGGGCAGAAGCTTTCTTT. Encoded protein: CASSFGAEAFF.

The gene calls are TRBV11-3 and TRBJ2-1, with 15 bases identical to TRBD2. This CDR3 region has 16 residues. Unmatched junction bases numbered 7, after V lost 4 bases and J lost 9 bases. CDR1 and CDR2 (germline): SGHNT, YENEEA. The CDR3 is CASSSGLAGGDGEQFF. The CDR3, as DNA: TGTGCCAGCAGCTCCGGACTAGCGGGAGGGGATGGTGAGCAGTTCTTC.

V usage is TRBV28 and J usage is TRBJ1-6; D remains unclear. In germline, CDR1 is MDHEN, CDR2 SYDVKM. V was cut by 2 bases and J by 10 bases, with 6 bases left in between. The CDR3 runs 12 residues. The CDR3, as DNA: TGTGCCAGCAGTTTACCACACTCACCCCTCCACTTT. Its protein product is CASSLPHSPLHF.

This chain joins TRBV30 and TRBJ1-5; D is uncertain. CDR3 length equals 12 residues. CDR1 and CDR2 from the germline V gene are GTSNPN and SVGIG (reference sequence). V was shortened by 2 bases and J by 3 bases, with 5 bases between the two germline ends. The CDR3 bases are TGTGCCTGGAGTAGAGCCAATCAGCCCCAGCATTTT. Residues: CAWSRANQPQHF. Complete variable domain (other parts from reference TRBV30 and TRBJ1-5): SQTIHQWPATLVQPVGSPLSLECTVEGTSNPNLYWYRQAAGRGLQLLFYSVGIGQISSEVPQNLSASRPQDRQFILSSKKLLLSDSGFYLCAWSRANQPQHFGDGTRLSIL.

This clone was recorded a few times. The J gene is TRBJ2-1, the V gene TRBV5-8; 8 nucleotides align to TRBD1. The CDR3 runs to 15 residues. Trimming at V came to 2 bases and at J to 4 bases, leaving 5 bases not matched to a gene. Germline CDR1 is SGHTS and CDR2 is YDEGEE. Here the CDR3 reads CASSLGQGGYNEQFF. The CDR3, as DNA: TGTGCCAGCAGCTTAGGACAGGGCGGATACAATGAGCAGTTCTTC. The variable domain in full, with the rest retrieved from reference TRBV5-8 and TRBJ2-1, is EAGVTQSPTHLIKTRGQQATLRCSPISGHTSVYWYQQALGLGLQFLLWYDEGEERNRGNFPPRFSGRQFPNYSSELNVNALELEDSALYLCASSLGQGGYNEQFFGPGTRLTVL.

J is TRBJ2-7 and V is TRBV16; possibly TRBD2 for D (5 bases). Looked up from germline, CDR1 is KGHSY and CDR2 is FQNENV. CDR3 size: 13 residues. The germline V and J ends were trimmed by 2 bases and 1 base, with 6 bases remaining between them. CDR3 sequence reads: CASSQRESYEQYF. In DNA form, the CDR3 reads TGTGCCAGCAGCCAAAGGGAGTCCTACGAGCAGTACTTC.

The chain links TRBV5-1 to TRBJ1-1; D not resolved. CDR1 SGHRS and CDR2 YFSETQ come from the germline V gene. This CDR3 has 13 amino acids. The ends were cut back, 0 bases at V and 0 bases at J, with 3 bases in the middle. The CDR3 DNA sequence: TGCGCCAGCAGCTTGGGCATGAACACTGAAGCTTTCTTT. Amino acids: CASSLGMNTEAFF.

The V and J genes are TRBV11-1 and TRBJ2-3, with D perhaps TRBD1 or TRBD2 (5 bases each). The V gene lost 6 bases and the J gene lost 0 bases, with 13 bases spanning the gap. This CDR3 comprises 15 residues. The V gene's germline CDR1 is SGHAT and CDR2 FQDESV (reference sequence). CDR3 residues: CASSIRDGSTDTQYF. The CDR3 nucleotides read TGTGCCAGCAGTATCCGGGACGGCAGCACAGATACGCAGTATTTT.

The CDR3 protein is CASSHPRDPKPGNTIYF. The CDR3 DNA follows: TGTGCCAGCAGCCATCCCCGGGACCCGAAGCCTGGAAACACCATATATTTT. The genes are TRBV11-2 and TRBJ1-3; D possibly corresponds to TRBD1 (5 bases). The V gene's germline CDR1 is SGHAT and CDR2 FQNNGV. The CDR3 runs 17 residues. V lost 5 bases and J lost 2, with 19 bases in between.

The J gene is TRBJ1-5, the V gene TRBV24-1; weak D call: TRBD1 (6 bases). The germline V gene encodes CDR1 KGHDR and CDR2 SFDVKD. V was cut by 12 bases and J by 4 bases, with 24 bases left in between. There are 16 residues in the CDR3. CDR3: CAGSRGVPGENQPQHF. CDR3 sequence (DNA): TGTGCCGGCTCCAGGGGCGTACCCGGGGAAAATCAGCCCCAGCATTTT.

Only a few counts were recorded for this clone. The chain recombines TRBV2 with TRBJ2-7; no definite D call. Per the germline V gene, CDR1 is SNHLY and CDR2 is FYNNEI. The ends were cut back, 1 base at V and 1 base at J, with 8 bases in the middle. This CDR3 contains 14 residues. The CDR3 protein is CASSEVAVSYEQYF. The CDR3 bases are TGTGCCAGCAGTGAAGTTGCAGTATCCTACGAGCAGTACTTC.

J is TRBJ2-5 and V is TRBV29-1, with D perhaps being TRBD1 or TRBD2 (5 bases each). V lost 7 bases to trimming and J lost 8 bases, with 17 bases between them. From germline, CDR1 is SQVTM and CDR2 ANQGSEA. The CDR3 is 12 amino acids. The CDR3 region is CSAKGTQYTQYF. DNA for the CDR3: TGCAGCGCTAAGGGGACCCAGTATACCCAGTACTTC.

The CDR3 is CSVALPGPSTYEQYF. The CDR3 nucleotides are TGCAGCGTCGCTTTGCCGGGACCCTCAACTTATGAGCAGTACTTC. The chain recombines TRBV29-1 with TRBJ2-7; D possibly uses TRBD1 or TRBD2 (5 bases each). This CDR3 region has 15 residues. V was pared by 6 bases and J by 7 bases, with 25 bases between. Germline assignment: CDR1 SQVTM and CDR2 ANQGSEA.

J is TRBJ1-1 and V is TRBV4-2; D not resolved. V lost 0 bases and J lost 10, with 12 bases in between. The CDR3 length is 13 residues. Per germline, CDR1 LGHNA and CDR2 YNFKEQ. The CDR3 DNA reads TGTGCCAGCAGCCAAGAACGTGGCCAAGGAGCTTTCTTT. Translated, it gives CASSQERGQGAFF.

The V call is TRBV19, the J call TRBJ1-1, with D possibly TRBD1 on 6 matching bases. Between the trimmed V and J ends, which lost 7 bases and 4 bases, there was a span of 19 bases. The germline CDR1 and CDR2 sequences are LNHDA and SQIVND (reference sequence). There are 15 residues in the CDR3. The CDR3 region has the DNA TGTGCCAGTACCCCTTATTCGGAGGGGGGCACTGAAGCTTTCTTT. It encodes CASTPYSEGGTEAFF.